The entry below describes one T cell receptor beta chain. What it binds is unknown. The ends were cut back, 4 bases at V and 4 bases at J, with 14 bases in the middle. The V gene's germline CDR1 is SGHRS and CDR2 YFSETQ. The CDR3 contains 14 residues. The assay was immunoSEQ multiplex PCR, and TCRdb's table has in-frame clones only and misses some. The sample consists of roughly 700,000 clones, approximately 79% of them appearing once. The sample comes from a study of shared clonotypes between healthy human individuals. Study results and limitations: Larger richness was generally estimated for naive than memory subsets. A reduction in generation probabilities was seen for non-shared clonotypes relative to those shared by all four donors.

Sequencing input: memory CD4+ T cells sorted from blood. The subset here: CD45RA-negative fraction. The receptor was isolated from a woman aged 25 to 39 in good health. The J gene is TRBJ1-2, the V gene TRBV5-1; no reliable D call. The CDR3, as DNA: TGCGCCAGCAGCGGGCATGGAGGCTCCTATGGCTACACCTTC. It yields the protein CASSGHGGSYGYTF.